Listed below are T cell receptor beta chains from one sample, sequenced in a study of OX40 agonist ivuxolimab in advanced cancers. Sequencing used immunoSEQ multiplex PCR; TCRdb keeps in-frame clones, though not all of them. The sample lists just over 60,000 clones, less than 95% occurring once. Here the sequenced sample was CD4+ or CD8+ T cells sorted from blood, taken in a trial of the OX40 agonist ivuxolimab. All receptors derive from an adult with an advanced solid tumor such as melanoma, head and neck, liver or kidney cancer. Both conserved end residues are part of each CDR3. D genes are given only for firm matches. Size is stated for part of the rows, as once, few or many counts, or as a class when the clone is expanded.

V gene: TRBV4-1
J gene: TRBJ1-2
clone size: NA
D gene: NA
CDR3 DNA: TGCGCCAGCAGCCAAGATACGGGCGACGGCTATGGCTACACCTTC
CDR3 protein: CASSQDTGDGYGYTF

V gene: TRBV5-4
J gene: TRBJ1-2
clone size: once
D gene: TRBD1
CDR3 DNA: TGTGCCAGCAGCTTTGGGGGGGACAGTCCCTGGGCCCTCGCTAACTATGGCTACACCTTC
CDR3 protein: CASSFGGDSPWALANYGYTF

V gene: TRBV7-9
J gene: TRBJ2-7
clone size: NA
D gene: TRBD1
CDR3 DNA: TGTGCCAGCAGCTCCCGGGACAGGGCTTACGAGCAGTACTTC
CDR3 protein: CASSSRDRAYEQYF

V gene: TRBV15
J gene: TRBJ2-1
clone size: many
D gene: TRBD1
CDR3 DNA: TGTGCCACCAGCTTAGACAGGGGAGACTACAATGAGCAGTTCTTC
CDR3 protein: CATSLDRGDYNEQFF

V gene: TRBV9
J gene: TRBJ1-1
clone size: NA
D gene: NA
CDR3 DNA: TGTGCCAGCAGCCCCCTGGAAGGGGTTCGCACTGAAGCTTTCTTT
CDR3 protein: CASSPLEGVRTEAFF

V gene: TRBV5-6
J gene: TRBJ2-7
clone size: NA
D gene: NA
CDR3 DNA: TGTGCCAGCAGTACGGGACTCTACGAGCAGTACTTC
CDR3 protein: CASSTGLYEQYF

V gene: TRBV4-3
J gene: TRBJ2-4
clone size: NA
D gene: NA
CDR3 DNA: TGCGCCAGCAGCCAAGGGTCCGGTGGGGAAAACATTCAGTACTTC
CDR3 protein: CASSQGSGGENIQYF

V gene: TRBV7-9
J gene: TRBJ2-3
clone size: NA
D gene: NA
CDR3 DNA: TGTGCCAGCAGCTTTTTCTCTGGGGGGCTAGCACTTAGCACAGATACGCAGTATTTT
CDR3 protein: CASSFFSGGLALSTDTQYF

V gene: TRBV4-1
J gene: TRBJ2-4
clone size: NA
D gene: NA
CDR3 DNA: TGCGCCAGCAGCCAAGATCGCCAGGACGATAGGTACTTC
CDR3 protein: CASSQDRQDDRYF

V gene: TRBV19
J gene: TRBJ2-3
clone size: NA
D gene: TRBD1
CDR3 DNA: TGTGCCAGTAGTACTGACAAATACAGGGGGCGCTGGACAGATACGCAGTATTTT
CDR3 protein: CASSTDKYRGRWTDTQYF

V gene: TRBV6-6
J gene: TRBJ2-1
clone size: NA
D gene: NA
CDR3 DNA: TGTGCCAGCAGTGCAGGGAGCTCCTACAATGAGCAGTTCTTC
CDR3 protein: CASSAGSSYNEQFF

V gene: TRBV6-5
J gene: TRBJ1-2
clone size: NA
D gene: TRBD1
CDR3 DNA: TGTGCCAGCAGTTACGACAGGGTGTATGGCTACACCTTC
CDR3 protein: CASSYDRVYGYTF

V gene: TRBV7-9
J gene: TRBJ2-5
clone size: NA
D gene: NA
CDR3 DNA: TGTGCCAGCAGCAACCGACAGTCCCTCCAAGAGACCCAGTACTTC
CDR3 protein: CASSNRQSLQETQYF

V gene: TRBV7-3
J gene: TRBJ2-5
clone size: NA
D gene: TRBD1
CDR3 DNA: TGTGCCAGCAGCTTAGGGGCAGGGGGCGAGGAGACCCAGTACTTC
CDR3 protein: CASSLGAGGEETQYF

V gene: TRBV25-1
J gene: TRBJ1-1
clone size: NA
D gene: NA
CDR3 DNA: TGTGCCAGCAGTGAATTTCTGAACACTGAAGCTTTCTTT
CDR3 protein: CASSEFLNTEAFF

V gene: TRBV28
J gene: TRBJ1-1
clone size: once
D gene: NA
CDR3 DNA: TGTGCCAGCAGTTTGGGAACTGAAGCTTTCTTT
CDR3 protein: CASSLGTEAFF

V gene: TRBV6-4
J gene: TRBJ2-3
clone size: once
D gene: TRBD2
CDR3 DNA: TGTGCCAGCAGTTCCGGGACTAGCGGGAGCACAGATACGCAGTATTTT
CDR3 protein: CASSSGTSGSTDTQYF

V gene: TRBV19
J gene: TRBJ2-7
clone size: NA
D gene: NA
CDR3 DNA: TGTGCCAGTAGTATAGTTGGGACGAACTACGAGCAGTACTTC
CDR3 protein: CASSIVGTNYEQYF

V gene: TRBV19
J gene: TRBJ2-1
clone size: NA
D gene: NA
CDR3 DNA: TGTGCCAGTAGTATGCTCATACAGGGCTCCTACAATGAGCAGTTCTTC
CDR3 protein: CASSMLIQGSYNEQFF

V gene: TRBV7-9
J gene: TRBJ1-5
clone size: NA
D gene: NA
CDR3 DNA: TGTGCCAGCAGCTTAGCTACGCAGCCCGATCAGCCCCAGCATTTT
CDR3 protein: CASSLATQPDQPQHF

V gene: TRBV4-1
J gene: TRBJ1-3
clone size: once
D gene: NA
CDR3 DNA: TGCGCCAGCAGCCCAGTGACAGATTCTGGAAACACCATATATTTT
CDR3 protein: CASSPVTDSGNTIYF

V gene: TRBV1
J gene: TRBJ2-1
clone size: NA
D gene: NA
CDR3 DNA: TGCACCAGCAGCCGCCCGACTAGCGGGGGGTACAATGAGCAGTTCTTC
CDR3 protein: CTSSRPTSGGYNEQFF

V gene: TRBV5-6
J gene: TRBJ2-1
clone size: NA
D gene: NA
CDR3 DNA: TGTGCCAGCAGCCCAGGGTACAATGAGCAGTTCTTC
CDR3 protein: CASSPGYNEQFF

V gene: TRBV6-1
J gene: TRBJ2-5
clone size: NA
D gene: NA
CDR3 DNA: TGTGCCAGCAGTGAATGGGGACCAGGGTACGGGCAAGAGACCCAGTACTTC
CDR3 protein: CASSEWGPGYGQETQYF

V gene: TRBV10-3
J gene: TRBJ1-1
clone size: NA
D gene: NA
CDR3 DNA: TGTGCCATCAGTGAGACGACTCGAATTCAGGATGAAGCTTTCTTT
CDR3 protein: CAISETTRIQDEAFF

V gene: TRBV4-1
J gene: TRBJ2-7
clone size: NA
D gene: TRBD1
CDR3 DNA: TGCGCCAGCAGCCAACCGGGGACAGGCTCCTACGAGCAGTACTTC
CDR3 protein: CASSQPGTGSYEQYF

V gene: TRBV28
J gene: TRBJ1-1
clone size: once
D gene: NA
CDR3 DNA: TGTGCCAGCAGTTTCCGGAGACAGATTCACACTGAAGCTTTCTTT
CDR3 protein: CASSFRRQIHTEAFF

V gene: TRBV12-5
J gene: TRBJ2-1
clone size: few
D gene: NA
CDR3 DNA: TGTGCTAGTGGTTCCGCTTTTGAGCAGTTCTTC
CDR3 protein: CASGSAFEQFF

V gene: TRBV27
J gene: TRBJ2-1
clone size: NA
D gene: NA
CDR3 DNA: TGTGCCAGCAGTTCCCTAACTTACAATGAGCAGTTCTTC
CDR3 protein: CASSSLTYNEQFF

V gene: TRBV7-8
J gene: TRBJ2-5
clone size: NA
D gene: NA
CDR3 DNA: TGTGCCAGTAGACCGATCCAAGAGACCCAGTACTTC
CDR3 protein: CASRPIQETQYF

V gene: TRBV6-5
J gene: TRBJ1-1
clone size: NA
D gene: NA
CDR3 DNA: TGTGCCAGCACTCTAGGGAGGGGATTCCGAACTGAAGCTTTCTTT
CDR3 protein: CASTLGRGFRTEAFF

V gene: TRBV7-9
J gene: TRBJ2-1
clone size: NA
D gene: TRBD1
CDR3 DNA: TGTGCCAGCAGCTCCAGGACAGGGGGTAATAGCACTGAGCAGTTCTTC
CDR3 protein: CASSSRTGGNSTEQFF

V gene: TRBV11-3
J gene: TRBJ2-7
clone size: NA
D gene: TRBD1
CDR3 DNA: TGTGCCAGCAGGGACAGGGAATCCTACGAGCAGTACTTC
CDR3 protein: CASRDRESYEQYF

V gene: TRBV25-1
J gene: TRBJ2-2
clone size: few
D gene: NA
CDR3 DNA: TGTGCCAGCAGTATGACCGACGGAGGCGGGGAGCTGTTTTTT
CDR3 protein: CASSMTDGGGELFF

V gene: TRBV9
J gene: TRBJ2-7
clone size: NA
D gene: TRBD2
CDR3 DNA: TGTGCCAGCAGCGAGGGACTAGCGGGCTACGAGCAGTACTTC
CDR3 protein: CASSEGLAGYEQYF

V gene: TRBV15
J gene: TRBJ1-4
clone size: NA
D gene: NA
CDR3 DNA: TGTGCCACCAGCAAAAGCAGGGGAGGTAGTGAAAAACTGTTTTTT
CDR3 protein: CATSKSRGGSEKLFF

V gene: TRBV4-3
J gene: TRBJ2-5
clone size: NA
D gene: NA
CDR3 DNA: TGCGCCAGCAGCCGGACCGGGACGGGGTACCAAGAGACCCAGTACTTC
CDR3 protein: CASSRTGTGYQETQYF

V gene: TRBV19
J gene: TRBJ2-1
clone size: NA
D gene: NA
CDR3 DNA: TGTGCCAGTAGTATTATAGCGGATTCCTACAATGAGCAGTTCTTC
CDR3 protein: CASSIIADSYNEQFF

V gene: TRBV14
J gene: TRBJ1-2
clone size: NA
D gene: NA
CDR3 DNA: TGTGCCAGCAGCCGAGCGAAACTATCTAGGACGTCTAACTATGGCTACACCTTC
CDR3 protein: CASSRAKLSRTSNYGYTF

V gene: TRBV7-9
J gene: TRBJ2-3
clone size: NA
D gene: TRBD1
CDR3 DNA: TGTGCCAGCAGCTCCGGACAGGGACTCACAGATACGCAGTATTTT
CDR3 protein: CASSSGQGLTDTQYF

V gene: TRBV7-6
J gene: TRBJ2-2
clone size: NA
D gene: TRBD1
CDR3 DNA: TGTGCCGGCAGCAATGACAGGGTCACGAACACCGGGGAGCTGTTTTTT
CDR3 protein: CAGSNDRVTNTGELFF

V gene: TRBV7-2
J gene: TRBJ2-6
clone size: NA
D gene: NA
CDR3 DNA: TGTGCCAGCAGCTACGGGAGCTCTGGGGCCAACGTCCTGACTTTC
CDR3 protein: CASSYGSSGANVLTF

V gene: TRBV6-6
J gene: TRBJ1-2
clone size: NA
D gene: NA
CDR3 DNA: TGTGCCAGCAGGACTGAGGGGCCGCCTAACTATGGCTACACCTTC
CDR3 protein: CASRTEGPPNYGYTF

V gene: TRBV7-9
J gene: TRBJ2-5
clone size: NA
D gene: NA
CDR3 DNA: TGTGCCAGCAGCCCCCGACCAGCGCGGGAGACCCAGTACTTC
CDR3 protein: CASSPRPARETQYF

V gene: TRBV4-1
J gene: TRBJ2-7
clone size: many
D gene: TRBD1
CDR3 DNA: TGCGCCAGCAGCCAAGATGGGACAGCCTACGAGCAGTACTTC
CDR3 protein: CASSQDGTAYEQYF

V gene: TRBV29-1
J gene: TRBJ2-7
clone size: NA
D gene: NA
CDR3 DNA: TGCAGCGTTGTAGCCCGTACCTACGAGCAGTACTTC
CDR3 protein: CSVVARTYEQYF

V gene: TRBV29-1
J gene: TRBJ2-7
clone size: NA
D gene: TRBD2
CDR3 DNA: TGCAGCGTTGACTCTAGCGGGAGCGGTGAGCAGTACTTC
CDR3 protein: CSVDSSGSGEQYF

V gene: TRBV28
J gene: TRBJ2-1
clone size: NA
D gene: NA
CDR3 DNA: TGTGCCAGCAGTCGCGCCGGGACATCCTACAATGAGCAGTTCTTC
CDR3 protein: CASSRAGTSYNEQFF

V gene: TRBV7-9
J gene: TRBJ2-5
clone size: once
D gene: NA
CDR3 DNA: TGTGCCAGCAGCGCTAGGGACTCTGACCTAGAGACCCAGTACTTC
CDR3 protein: CASSARDSDLETQYF

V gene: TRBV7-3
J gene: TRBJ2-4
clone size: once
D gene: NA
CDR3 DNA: TGTGCCAGCAGATGGACGGCCAAAAACATTCAGTACTTC
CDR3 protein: CASRWTAKNIQYF

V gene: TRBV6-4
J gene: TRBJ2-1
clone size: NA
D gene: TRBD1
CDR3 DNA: TGTGCCAGCAGTGACAGGGCGGAGCCCCAGGGGGACAATGAGCAGTTCTTC
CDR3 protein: CASSDRAEPQGDNEQFF

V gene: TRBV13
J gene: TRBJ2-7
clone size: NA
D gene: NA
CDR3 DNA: TGTGCCAGCAGCTTAGGCCAGGGCTACGAGCAGTACTTC
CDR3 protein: CASSLGQGYEQYF

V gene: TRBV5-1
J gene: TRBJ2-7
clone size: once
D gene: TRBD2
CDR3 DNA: TGCGCCAGCAGCTTATTAGCGGGAGCCCCCTACGAGCAGTACTTC
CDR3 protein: CASSLLAGAPYEQYF

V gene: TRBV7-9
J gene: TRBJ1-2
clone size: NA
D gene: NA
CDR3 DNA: TGTGCCAGCAGCCCTTGGGCAACGAACTATGGCTACACCTTC
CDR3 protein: CASSPWATNYGYTF

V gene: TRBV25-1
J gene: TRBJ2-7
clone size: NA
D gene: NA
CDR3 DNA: TGTGCCAGCAGTGATAAAGTTACAATCGCTGACGAGCAGTACTTC
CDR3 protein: CASSDKVTIADEQYF

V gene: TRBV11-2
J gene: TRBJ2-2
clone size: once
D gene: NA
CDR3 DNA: TGTGCCAGCAGCTTATGGCGGGAAAACACCGGGGAGCTGTTTTTT
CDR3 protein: CASSLWRENTGELFF